The 31 T cell receptor beta chains given below trace back to one sample, sequenced in a study of blood T cells in healthy people across ages. Combining a sample-barcoded 5' primer with a J-beta primer mix, a second PCR ran for roughly 7 to 11 cycles. TCRdb independently ran MiXCR on the 5' RACE reads; one entry per CDR3 protein. The repertoire holds 650,000 to 1,000,000 distinct CDR3 sequences, with around 36% as singletons. Source material: blood. All receptors derive from a man aged 18 to 35 in good health.

In its sample, this clonotype was seen a few times. The chain has TRBV5-1 and TRBJ2-5; TRBD1 aligns across 8 bases. V lost 2 bases, J lost 3 bases, and 3 bases stayed unmatched. The length of the CDR3 is 14 residues. Germline assignment: CDR1 SGHRS and CDR2 YFSETQ. In DNA, the CDR3 is TGCGCCAGCAGCTTCGGACAGGGAGAAGAGACCCAGTACTTC. It yields the protein CASSFGQGEETQYF.

The J gene is TRBJ2-1, the V gene TRBV5-4; TRBD2 matches at 8 bases. Trimming at V came to 4 bases and at J to 6 bases, leaving 9 bases not matched to a gene. There are 15 residues in the CDR3. In germline, CDR1 is SGHNT, CDR2 YYREEE (reference sequence). The CDR3 loop is CASSVGLDFVNEQFF. CDR3 nucleotides: TGTGCCAGCAGCGTGGGACTAGATTTTGTCAATGAGCAGTTCTTC.

J is TRBJ2-3 and V is TRBV9; a possible D gene is TRBD1 (5 bases). The V end lost 0 bases, the J end lost 0 bases, and 11 bases lay between the germline ends. CDR3 length: 16 amino acids. The germline gives CDR1 SGDLS, CDR2 YYNGEE. CDR3 bases: TGTGCCAGCAGCGTAGGGGGCGACTCTAGCACAGATACGCAGTATTTT. This gives the protein CASSVGGDSSTDTQYF.

The sample holds a few counts of this clonotype. The CDR3 nucleotides are TGCAGCGTTGAAGGAGGTAGGGCTGGGGCCAACGTCCTGACTTTC. Its protein product is CSVEGGRAGANVLTF. The chain carries TRBV29-1 and TRBJ2-6; no reliable D call. Trimming shortened V by 1 base and J by 2 bases, and 9 bases separated the two germline ends. The CDR3 totals 15 residues. The germline gives CDR1 SQVTM, CDR2 ANQGSEA.

This clonotype was counted ten times or more. This sequence joins TRBV7-2 and TRBJ2-3, with 15 positions matching TRBD2. Looked up from germline, CDR1 is SGHTA and CDR2 is FQGNSA. The CDR3 spans 19 residues. With V trimmed by 0 bases and J by 0 bases, 4 bases remained unmatched. Here the CDR3 reads CASSLAGLAGGPSTDTQYF. DNA for the CDR3: TGTGCCAGCAGCTTAGCGGGACTAGCGGGGGGCCCTAGCACAGATACGCAGTATTTT. The full variable domain, completed using reference TRBV7-2 and TRBJ2-3, is GAGVSQSPSNKVTEKGKDVELRCDPISGHTALYWYRQSLGQGLEFLIYFQGNSAPDKSGLPSDRFSAERTGGSVSTLTIQRTQQEDSAVYLCASSLAGLAGGPSTDTQYFGPGTRLTVL.

V gene TRBV5-5 combines with J gene TRBJ1-5, with D maybe TRBD1 (5 bases). This CDR3 comprises 14 residues. Trimming removed 1 base from V and 4 bases from J, with 9 bases in between. Per germline, CDR1 SGHKS and CDR2 YYEKEE (reference sequence). The CDR3 coding sequence is TGTGCCAGCAGCTTGAAACAGGCTAATCAGCCCCAGCATTTT. This encodes CASSLKQANQPQHF.

On this clonotype itself: The junction differs from germline at one of its ends, possibly a read error. V usage is TRBV20-1 and J usage is TRBJ1-1, with D possibly TRBD1 on 6 matching bases. Germline loops: CDR1 DFQATT, CDR2 SNEGSKA (reference sequence). The CDR3 consists of 14 residues. This chain's CDR3 is CSTRPQGKRTEAFF. CDR3 in DNA: TGCAGTACTAGACCACAGGGTAAAAGGACTGAAGCTTTCTTT.

This clonotype turned up a few times. As DNA, the CDR3 is TGTGCCAGCAGTTACCCCACCACGGACAGGGGACGGGATGGCTACACCTTC. As protein: CASSYPTTDRGRDGYTF. This chain uses TRBV6-6 with TRBJ1-2, with 9 bases that match TRBD1. V shed 2 bases, J shed 6 bases, and the junction held 13 bases outside the gene matches. The CDR3 runs to 17 residues. The germline V gene has CDR1 MNHNY and CDR2 SVGAGI (reference sequence).

This clonotype came up a few times. The chain couples TRBV5-1 to TRBJ1-2, with 7 bases aligning to TRBD1. After removal of 4 bases from V and 0 bases from J, the junction contained 6 bases not matched to a gene. This CDR3 is built from 15 residues. Germline CDR1 is SGHRS and CDR2 is YFSETQ. The CDR3: CASSPQGDANYGYTF. Here the CDR3 DNA reads TGCGCCAGCAGCCCCCAGGGGGATGCTAACTATGGCTACACCTTC. Full variable domain (outside the CDR3, taken from reference TRBV5-1 and TRBJ1-2): KAGVTQTPRYLIKTRGQQVTLSCSPISGHRSVSWYQQTPGQGLQFLFEYFSETQRNKGNFPGRFSGRQFSNSRSEMNVSTLELGDSALYLCASSPQGDANYGYTFGSGTRLTVV.

This clonotype was detected once. The chain couples TRBV12-3 or TRBV12-4 to TRBJ1-6; D uncertain. The CDR3 totals 15 residues. The V end lost 6 bases, the J end lost 7 bases, and 16 bases lay between the germline ends. The CDR3 nucleotides read TGTGCCAGCAGCCTGCAAGGAGCTGGCAATTCACCCCTCCACTTT. Translated: CASSLQGAGNSPLHF.

The rearrangement uses TRBV10-3 and TRBJ2-2, with D perhaps matching TRBD1 (6 bases). Trimming took 10 bases from V and 0 from J, leaving 15 bases between them. The CDR3 consists of 15 residues. Germline V CDR1 and CDR2: ENHRY, SYGVKD. CDR3 bases: TGTGCCACCGAGGACCGGACAGCGAACACCGGGGAGCTGTTTTTT. This gives the protein CATEDRTANTGELFF.

The rearrangement links TRBV28 to TRBJ1-4, with D unclear. The V end was cut by 10 bases, the J end by 5 bases, with 8 bases between. The CDR3 length is 11 residues. CDR1 MDHEN and CDR2 SYDVKM come from the germline V gene. The CDR3, as DNA: TGTGCCACCGGGGTCAATGAAAAACTGTTTTTT. Translated: CATGVNEKLFF.

The V call is TRBV12-3 or TRBV12-4, the J call TRBJ2-6; TRBD2 agrees at 8 bases. V dropped 5 bases and J dropped 0; count of bases not matched to a gene: 3. This CDR3 contains 16 residues. CDR3 amino acids: CASSNGGDSGANVLTF. The DNA for the CDR3 is TGTGCCAGCAGTAACGGGGGGGACTCTGGGGCCAACGTCCTGACTTTC.

The table lists this clonotype with a few counts. The chain couples TRBV7-2 to TRBJ2-3, with 7 nucleotides matching TRBD1. Germline CDR1 is SGHTA and CDR2 is FQGNSA. J was trimmed by 2 bases and V by 6 bases; bases with no gene match: 5. The CDR3 runs 14 residues. CDR3 loop: CASRRDSFTDTQYF. The CDR3 DNA is TGTGCCAGCAGAAGGGACAGCTTCACAGATACGCAGTATTTT.

This clonotype was counted between two and nine times. The CDR3 loop reads CSARDVGQPTF. CDR3 in DNA: TGCAGTGCTAGAGATGTAGGACAGCCCACCTTC. The chain employs TRBV20-1 and TRBJ1-2, with D possibly matching TRBD1 (6 bases). The germline V gene encodes CDR1 DFQATT and CDR2 SNEGSKA (reference sequence). CDR3 length: 11 residues. V was pared by 0 bases and J by 13 bases, with 12 bases between.

The V call is TRBV4-1, the J call TRBJ1-2, with a tentative D call TRBD1 (5 bases). This CDR3 has 15 residues. V dropped 0 bases and J dropped 5 bases, with 13 bases sitting between them. Germline loops: CDR1 MGHRA, CDR2 YSYEKL. In DNA, the CDR3 is TGCGCCAGCAGCCAAGACCGGGACCCGCTTTATGGCTACACCTTC. Encoded protein: CASSQDRDPLYGYTF.

This clonotype was detected only a few times. The V and J genes are TRBV7-8 and TRBJ1-1; possible D gene TRBD1, 6 bases. Per germline, CDR1 SGHVS and CDR2 FQNEAQ. V dropped 5 bases and J dropped 9 bases, with 16 bases sitting between them. The CDR3 is made up of 13 amino acids. The CDR3 DNA reads as TGTGCCAGCAGCCAGGGAGCCACAGGGCAAGCTTTCTTT. Protein: CASSQGATGQAFF.

The rearrangement joins TRBV7-2 to TRBJ2-3; TRBD2 matches 8 bases. The trim removed 0 bases at V and 0 bases at J, leaving 14 bases unmatched. The CDR3 consists of 20 residues. Germline V gene data show CDR1 as SGHTA and CDR2 as FQGNSA. The CDR3 protein is CASSLAGTSGFLTSTDTQYF. The CDR3 DNA sequence: TGTGCCAGCAGCTTAGCGGGCACTAGCGGCTTTCTAACTAGCACAGATACGCAGTATTTT.

Of note for this clonotype: This may come from a read error, since a much larger clone is one base off. The CDR3 nucleotides are TGTGCCTGGGCGAGGCGTCCTGAGCAGTTCTTC. As protein: CAWARRPEQFF. The V gene is TRBV30, the J gene TRBJ2-1; D is ambiguous. The CDR3 has 11 residues. Per germline, CDR1 GTSNPN and CDR2 SVGIG (reference sequence). Trimming left V 5 bases short and J 9 bases short, with 11 bases between.

This clonotype was counted between two and nine times. This sequence joins TRBV12-3 or TRBV12-4 and TRBJ2-1; 8 bases align to TRBD1. This CDR3 has 15 residues. V gave up 3 bases and J gave up 0 bases; unmatched junction bases: 1. In nucleotides, the CDR3 is TGTGCCAGCAGTTTTCAGGGGGCCTCCTACAATGAGCAGTTCTTC. The encoded protein is CASSFQGASYNEQFF.

The rearrangement uses TRBV3-1 and TRBJ2-3; 8 bases align to TRBD2. Germline-derived CDR1 and CDR2 are LGHDT and YNNKEL (reference sequence). The CDR3 is 16 residues long. V gave up 0 bases and J gave up 5 bases; unmatched junction bases: 7. The DNA for the CDR3 is TGTGCCAGCAGCCAAGACCGGCGGGGGGTGGTAGATACGCAGTATTTT. Translating it yields CASSQDRRGVVDTQYF.

V gene TRBV25-1 combines with J gene TRBJ1-3; D remains ambiguous. Germline CDR1 and CDR2: MGHDK and SYGVNS. The CDR3 length is 16 residues. V lost 1 base to trimming and J lost 0 bases, with 10 bases between them. CDR3 sequence reads: CASSESVANSGNTIYF. The CDR3 DNA follows: TGTGCCAGCAGTGAATCCGTGGCCAACTCTGGAAACACCATATATTTT.

This rearrangement joins TRBV7-2 to TRBJ2-7, with D perhaps matching TRBD1 (7 bases). The V gene lost 5 bases and the J gene lost 12 bases, with 20 bases spanning the gap. This CDR3 is 13 amino acids long. The V gene's germline CDR1 is SGHTA and CDR2 FQGNSA. In nucleotides, the CDR3 is TGTGCCAGCAGCGGTCGACAGGGCGGGGACGCGTACTTC. Protein product: CASSGRQGGDAYF.

The chain couples TRBV7-9 to TRBJ1-2, with 9 positions matching TRBD1. There are 13 residues in the CDR3. Losses at the gene ends were 5 bases for V and 8 bases for J; bases not matched to a gene: 6. The germline V gene has CDR1 SEHNR and CDR2 FQNEAQ (reference sequence). The CDR3 here is CASSLAGQGGYTF. CDR3 bases: TGTGCCAGCAGCCTGGCGGGACAGGGCGGCTACACCTTC.

The CDR3, as DNA: TGCGCCAGCAGCCTCAGACCCGGAGGTAATTCACCCCTCCACTTT. Translating it yields CASSLRPGGNSPLHF. The V and J genes are TRBV5-1 and TRBJ1-6; D gene unclear. The CDR3 runs to 15 residues. The germline V and J ends were trimmed by 4 bases and 6 bases, with 14 bases remaining between them. Germline lookup yields CDR1 SGHRS and CDR2 YFSETQ.

This clonotype was observed at least ten times. The rearrangement uses TRBV18 and TRBJ1-2; 8 nucleotides agree with TRBD1. The CDR3 sequence is 14 residues long. After removal of 1 base from V and 6 bases from J, the junction contained 4 bases not matched to a gene. Germline V gives CDR1 KGHSH, CDR2 LQKENI. This CDR3 is CASSPLSGGDGYTF. The CDR3 nucleotides are TGTGCCAGCTCACCACTGTCAGGGGGCGATGGCTACACCTTC.

This clonotype occurred many times. The gene calls are TRBV15 and TRBJ2-1; D gene uncertain. CDR1 LNHNV and CDR2 YYDKDF come from the germline V gene (reference sequence). The CDR3 is 19 amino acids. The germline V and J ends were trimmed by 0 bases and 0 bases, with 18 bases remaining between them. The CDR3 loop is CATSRDLNLRRGSYNEQFF. The CDR3 DNA reads as TGTGCCACCAGCAGAGATCTAAATTTGCGTAGAGGCTCCTACAATGAGCAGTTCTTC.

Only one count was recorded for this clonotype. The chain employs TRBV5-5 and TRBJ2-1; D remains unclear. Trimming left V 2 bases short and J 13 bases short, with 25 bases between. Germline-derived CDR1 and CDR2 are SGHKS and YYEKEE (reference sequence). The CDR3 runs to 16 residues. The DNA of the CDR3 is TGTGCCAGCAGCTTCCCGAGCGATGGTCACACCGAGACCCAGTTCTTC. Its protein is CASSFPSDGHTETQFF. The full variable domain, its missing parts supplied by reference TRBV5-5 and TRBJ2-1, is DAGVTQSPTHLIKTRGQQVTLRCSPISGHKSVSWYQQVLGQGPQFIFQYYEKEERGRGNFPDRFSARQFPNYSSELNVNALLLGDSALYLCASSFPSDGHTETQFFGPGTRLTVL.

This clonotype was detected only a few times. The chain combines TRBV20-1 with TRBJ2-1, with 11 positions matching TRBD1. V dropped 7 bases and J dropped 7; count of bases not matched to a gene: 9. The CDR3 covers 14 residues. The germline gives CDR1 DFQATT, CDR2 SNEGSKA (reference sequence). In nucleotides, the CDR3 is TGCAGTGGGGGACCGGGACAGGGGGGAAATGAGCAGTTCTTC. Protein: CSGGPGQGGNEQFF.

The J gene is TRBJ2-4, the V gene TRBV7-9; D gene ambiguous. Trimming removed 5 bases at V and 3 bases at J, with 14 bases between. CDR3 size: 15 residues. Germline loops: CDR1 SEHNR, CDR2 FQNEAQ (reference sequence). CDR3 coding DNA: TGTGCCAGCAGCCCAGGCGTTCTAGTCAAAAACATTCAGTACTTC. Translating it yields CASSPGVLVKNIQYF.

The rearrangement joins TRBV2 to TRBJ2-3, with 7 positions matching TRBD1. Losses at the gene ends were 10 bases for V and 1 base for J; bases not matched to a gene: 8. Germline CDR1 is SNHLY and CDR2 is FYNNEI. The CDR3 consists of 14 residues. DNA of the CDR3: TGTGCCACAAACGACAGGGTCGGCACAGATACGCAGTATTTT. Protein: CATNDRVGTDTQYF.